The present T cell receptor (beta chain) was sequenced within a study of blood T cell repertoires in COVID-19. The repertoire was sequenced with immunoSEQ multiplex PCR; TCRdb's copy has only in-frame clones and lacks some. The profile shows roughly 190,000 clones, less than 90% of them singletons. CDR1 and CDR2 from the germline V gene are DFQATT and SNEGSKA (reference sequence). The length of the CDR3 is 11 residues. The source is a man aged 25-45 years with acute or convalescent COVID-19. The chain couples TRBV20-1 to TRBJ1-1, with D perhaps matching TRBD1 (5 bases). The specimen sequenced was peripheral blood. Written as DNA, the CDR3 is TGCAGCCCCTCGCAGGGAACTGAAGCTTTCTTT. It specifies CSPSQGTEAFF.